These T cell receptor beta chains were read from a single sample in a study of technical replicates of blood from several donors. TCRdb keeps only in-frame clones here, not all; method: immunoSEQ multiplex PCR. Altogether tens of thousands of clones are present, almost 97% being singletons, with the ten largest covering about 0.38%. Source material: T cells isolated from PBMCs. These receptors were collected from a human donor in good health. Each CDR3 is given with its conserved first and last residue. Fields, in order: J gene, V gene, D gene, clone size, CDR3 DNA, CDR3 protein. A D gene is named only where the DNA matches it firmly. Only part of the rows carry a size: once, few, many, or a class if the clone is expanded.

TRBJ2-3 TRBV10-1 . . TGCGCCAGCAGTGCCGGGTACAGCACAGATACGCAGTATTTT CASSAGYSTDTQYF
TRBJ1-2 TRBV2 . . TGTGCCAGCAGTGAAGCGCTTAGAGGCTACACCTTC CASSEALRGYTF
TRBJ2-7 TRBV15 . once TGTGCCACCAGCAGAGCATCGGACAGCTCCTACGAGCAGTACTTC CATSRASDSSYEQYF
TRBJ2-1 TRBV27 TRBD2 . TGTGCCAGCAGTTTGTGGACTAGCGGCAATGAGCAGTTCTTC CASSLWTSGNEQFF
TRBJ1-1 TRBV25-1 TRBD1 . TGTGCCAGCAGGGGACAGGGGGCGAGTTTCTTCACTGAAGCTTTCTTT CASRGQGASFFTEAFF
TRBJ2-4 TRBV12-5 TRBD2 . TGTGCTAGTGGTTTTGGACTAGCCGAAAGCAAAAACATTCAGTACTTC CASGFGLAESKNIQYF
TRBJ1-2 TRBV28 TRBD1 . TGTGCCAGCAGGGTAGGACAGGGGCTCCCCTACTATGGCTACACCTTC CASRVGQGLPYYGYTF
TRBJ2-7 TRBV10-2 TRBD1 few TGCGCCAGCGGATCCCGGGACAGAGGCCTCGAGCAGTACTTC CASGSRDRGLEQYF
TRBJ2-7 TRBV7-9 . . TGTGCCAGCAGCCGCTTAGCGGCCTCCTACGAGCAGTACTTC CASSRLAASYEQYF
TRBJ1-3 TRBV5-1 TRBD1 . TGCGCCAGCAGCCCACGGGACAGCGCTGGAAACACCATATATTTT CASSPRDSAGNTIYF
TRBJ1-1 TRBV5-4 . . TGTGCCAGCAGGCGGGTGAACACTGAAGCTTTCTTT CASRRVNTEAFF
TRBJ2-7 TRBV19 TRBD2 . TGTGCCAGTAGTATAGCTTCAAGCGGGAGTTACGAGCAGTACTTC CASSIASSGSYEQYF
TRBJ2-1 TRBV4-3 TRBD2 . TGCGCCAGCAGCCAGGACTGGGGGGGACTAGCCTTCAATGAGCAGTTCTTC CASSQDWGGLAFNEQFF
TRBJ2-2 TRBV29-1 . . TGCAGCGTTGGGAGGGGGCTAATGGACACCGGGGAGCTGTTTTTT CSVGRGLMDTGELFF
TRBJ2-1 TRBV6-5 TRBD2 . TGTGCCAGCAGTTACCGGATGCGGGAGATCAATGAGCAGTTCTTC CASSYRMREINEQFF
TRBJ2-5 TRBV2 TRBD1 . TGTGCCACCTCCCTTTCCGAGGGGGCAGAGACCCAGTACTTC CATSLSEGAETQYF
TRBJ1-1 TRBV15 . . TGTGCCACCAGCCACCCCTATGGGAACACTGAAGCTTTCTTT CATSHPYGNTEAFF
TRBJ2-7 TRBV11-1 . . TGTGCCAGCAGCTTGCAGGGGATCTCAATCTCTGATTACGAGCAGTACTTC CASSLQGISISDYEQYF
TRBJ2-7 TRBV6-5 . . TGTGCCAGCAGTTACCCCCGCGGGGCAAATCGGTACGAGCAGTACTTC CASSYPRGANRYEQYF
TRBJ2-2 TRBV7-9 TRBD1 . TGTGCCAGCAGCTTACGGACAGGGGAAACGAACACCGGGGAGCTGTTTTTT CASSLRTGETNTGELFF
TRBJ2-2 TRBV5-6 . once TGTGCCAGCAGCGGAAACAGGGCGATGAACACCGGGGAGCTGTTTTTT CASSGNRAMNTGELFF
TRBJ2-2 TRBV7-9 TRBD1 . TGTGCCAGCAGCTTAGGAGGGGGCTACGGGGAGCTGTTTTTT CASSLGGGYGELFF
TRBJ1-1 TRBV4-3 . once TGCGCCAGCAGCCAAGCTCAGGGCTTGAACACTGAAGCTTTCTTT CASSQAQGLNTEAFF
TRBJ1-1 TRBV4-3 . once TGCGCCAGCAGCCAATATGGGGGGGGGACTGAAGCTTTCTTT CASSQYGGGTEAFF
TRBJ2-1 TRBV29-1 . . TGCAGCGTTGAAGATCCGGGTAGTCTTTGGTCCCGGCGCTTCTTC CSVEDPGSLWSRRFF
TRBJ1-1 TRBV28 . . TGTGCCAGCGTATGGGCAATGAACACTGAAGCTTTCTTT CASVWAMNTEAFF
TRBJ2-7 TRBV28 . . TGTGCCAGCAGTTTGGGTAGGGGCTACGAGCAGTACTTC CASSLGRGYEQYF
TRBJ1-2 TRBV6-1 . . TGTGCCAGCAGTAATTTAGGGAGCGGCTACACCTTC CASSNLGSGYTF
TRBJ2-7 TRBV6-5 TRBD2 once TGTGCCAGCAGAACTAGCGGGAGTCTGTACTTC CASRTSGSLYF
TRBJ2-5 TRBV28 . . TGTGCCAGCAGTTCCCTAGGGGTAGGGGAGACCCAGTACTTC CASSSLGVGETQYF
TRBJ1-5 TRBV11-2 . . TGTGCCAGCAGCTTAGATCCCACGGGGAATCAGCCCCAGCATTTT CASSLDPTGNQPQHF
TRBJ2-7 TRBV27 TRBD1 . TGTGCCAGCAAGGGACAGGGGGAGCAGTACTTC CASKGQGEQYF
TRBJ2-1 TRBV4-1 TRBD2 . TGCGCCAGCAGAAGACTAGCGGGAGTGAGTAATGAGCAGTTCTTC CASRRLAGVSNEQFF
TRBJ2-7 TRBV28 . . TGTGCCAGCAGGAAACAGGGTAACCTCGACGAGCAGTACTTC CASRKQGNLDEQYF
TRBJ2-7 TRBV28 . . TGTGCCAGCACGTTACAGGGACCCGAGCAGTACTTC CASTLQGPEQYF
TRBJ2-1 TRBV15 TRBD2 . TGTGCCACCAGCCGAGGACTAGCGGGAGAACATGAGCAGTTCTTC CATSRGLAGEHEQFF
TRBJ2-3 TRBV5-1 . . TGCGCCAGCGGCACCGACAGCTTCACAGATACGCAGTATTTT CASGTDSFTDTQYF
TRBJ2-3 TRBV5-6 . . TGTGCCAGCAGCTTGGGAGGAGCGAGCACAGATACGCAGTATTTT CASSLGGASTDTQYF
TRBJ1-2 TRBV5-6 TRBD1 . TGTGCCAGCAGCTTACAATTGCTATACAGGGGGCACTATGGCTACACCTTC CASSLQLLYRGHYGYTF
TRBJ2-2 TRBV30 . . TGTGCCTGGAGAAACGGTTACACCGGGGAGCTGTTTTTT CAWRNGYTGELFF
TRBJ1-1 TRBV19 . . TGTGCCAGTAGTATAGAGTTCCCGGGAGAGCACACTGAAGCTTTCTTT CASSIEFPGEHTEAFF
TRBJ1-5 TRBV21-1 . few TGTGCCAGCAGCAAAGAGTATGACAGGGGCCAACCTATTCAGCCCCAGCATTTT CASSKEYDRGQPIQPQHF
TRBJ1-2 TRBV27 TRBD1 . TGTGCCAGCAGCACAGGGGTGAATAACTATGGCTACACCTTC CASSTGVNNYGYTF
TRBJ1-5 TRBV6-5 TRBD1 . TGTGCCAGCAGTTACTCGGGACAGGGTAATCAGCCCCAGCATTTT CASSYSGQGNQPQHF
TRBJ2-1 TRBV7-8 . once TGTGCCAGCAGCTTAGGCGTAAGCAATGAGCAGTTCTTC CASSLGVSNEQFF
TRBJ2-7 TRBV2 TRBD2 . TGTGCCAGCAGTGTCCGACTAGCGGGAGTTGCCGAGCAGTACTTC CASSVRLAGVAEQYF